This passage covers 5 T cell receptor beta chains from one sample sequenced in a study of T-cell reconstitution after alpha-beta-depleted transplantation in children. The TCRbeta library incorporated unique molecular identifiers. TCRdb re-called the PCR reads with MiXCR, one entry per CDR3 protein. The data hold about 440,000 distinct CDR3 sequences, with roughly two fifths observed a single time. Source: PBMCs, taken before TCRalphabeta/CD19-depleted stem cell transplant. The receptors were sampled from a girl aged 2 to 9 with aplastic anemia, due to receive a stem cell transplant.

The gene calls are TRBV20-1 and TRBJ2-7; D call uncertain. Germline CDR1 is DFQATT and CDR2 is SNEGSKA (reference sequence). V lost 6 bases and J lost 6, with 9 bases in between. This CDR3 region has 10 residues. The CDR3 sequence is CSAFAREQYF. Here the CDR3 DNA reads TGCAGTGCCTTCGCACGCGAGCAGTACTTC.

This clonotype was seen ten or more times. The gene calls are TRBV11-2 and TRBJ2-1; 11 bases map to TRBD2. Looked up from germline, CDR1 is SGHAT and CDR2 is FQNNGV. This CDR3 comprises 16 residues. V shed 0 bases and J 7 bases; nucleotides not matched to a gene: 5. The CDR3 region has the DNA TGTGCCAGCAGCTTAGACCTAGCGGGAGGTGTAAATGAGCAGTTCTTC. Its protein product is CASSLDLAGGVNEQFF.

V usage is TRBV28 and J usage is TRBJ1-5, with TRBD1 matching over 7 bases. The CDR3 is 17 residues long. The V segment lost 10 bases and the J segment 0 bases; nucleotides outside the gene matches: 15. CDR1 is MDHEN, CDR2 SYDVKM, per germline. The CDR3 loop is CATARDSPIDSNQPQHF. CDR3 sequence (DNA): TGTGCCACCGCCCGGGACAGCCCGATTGATAGCAATCAGCCCCAGCATTTT.

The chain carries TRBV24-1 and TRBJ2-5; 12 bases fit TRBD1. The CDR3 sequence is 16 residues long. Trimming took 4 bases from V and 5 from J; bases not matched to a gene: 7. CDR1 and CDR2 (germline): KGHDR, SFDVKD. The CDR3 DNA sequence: TGTGCCACCAGTGACTCCGGGACAGGGGGCCGGGAGACCCAGTACTTC. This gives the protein CATSDSGTGGRETQYF.

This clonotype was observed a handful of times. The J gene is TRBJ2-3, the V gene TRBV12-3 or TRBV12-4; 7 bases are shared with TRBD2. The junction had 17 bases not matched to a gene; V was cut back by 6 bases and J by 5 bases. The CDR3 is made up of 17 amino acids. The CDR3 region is CASSPPIERAGVDTQYF. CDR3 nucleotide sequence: TGTGCCAGCAGCCCGCCCATAGAGCGGGCGGGGGTAGATACGCAGTATTTT.